These T cell receptor beta chains were read from a single sample in a study of cytomegalovirus exposure and HLA in healthy donors. TCRdb keeps only in-frame clones here, not all; method: immunoSEQ multiplex PCR. Its table records some 200,000 clones. Sequencing was done on a sample of PBMCs. The origin of the receptors is a boy younger than 18 in good health and CMV-seronegative. CDR3s include the opening cysteine and the closing phenylalanine or tryptophan. The D gene is left open where the match is weak.

v_call	j_call	d_call	cdr3_nt	cdr3_aa
TRBV6-5	TRBJ1-1	TRBD1	TGTGCCAGCAGTTACGACAGGGGGCGGGCTGAAGCTTTCTTT	CASSYDRGRAEAFF
TRBV7-7	TRBJ1-5	NA	TGTGCCAGCAGCCCCCCTGGTCTAGAGAATCAGCCCCAGCATTTT	CASSPPGLENQPQHF
TRBV19	TRBJ1-5	TRBD1	TGTGCCAGTACCCCGACAGGGAATGTAATTCAGCCCCAGCATTTT	CASTPTGNVIQPQHF
TRBV18	TRBJ1-6	TRBD1	TGTGCCAGCTCAACGACAGGGGAAATTTCACCCCTCCACTTT	CASSTTGEISPLHF
TRBV5-1	TRBJ1-2	TRBD1	TGCGCCAGCAGCCCTGGGACAGCCTACCTTGATGGCTACACCTTC	CASSPGTAYLDGYTF
TRBV5-1	TRBJ1-1	TRBD1	TGCGCCAGCAGCTTCGGACAGGGGAACACTGAAGCTTTCTTT	CASSFGQGNTEAFF
TRBV2	TRBJ1-1	NA	TGTGCCAGCAGGCGCGCAGACTTCAATGAAGCTTTCTTT	CASRRADFNEAFF
TRBV6-6	TRBJ2-3	TRBD1	TGTGCCAGCAGCCCCGGGACAGGAGATACGCAGTATTTT	CASSPGTGDTQYF
TRBV27	TRBJ1-2	NA	TGTGCCAGCAGTTTATCTGGTCAGGGAATTGTCTATGGCTACACCTTC	CASSLSGQGIVYGYTF
TRBV25-1	TRBJ1-1	TRBD1	TGTGCCAGCAGTGGGACAGGGGGAGGGCGGACTGAAGCTTTCTTT	CASSGTGGGRTEAFF
TRBV7-9	TRBJ1-6	TRBD1	TGTGCCAGCAGCGGTAGACAGGGGGCTAATTCACCCCTCCACTTT	CASSGRQGANSPLHF
TRBV1	TRBJ2-3	NA	TGCACCAGCAGCCAAGGCCAGCGGGGGGGCCCCACAGATACGCAGTATTTT	CTSSQGQRGGPTDTQYF
TRBV29-1	TRBJ2-7	NA	TGCAGCGTTGAGAGGACAAATGGCGAGCAGTACTTC	CSVERTNGEQYF
TRBV19	TRBJ2-3	NA	TGTGCCAGTAGTATCAGGGCTATCACAGATACGCAGTATTTT	CASSIRAITDTQYF
TRBV9	TRBJ2-7	TRBD1	TGTGCCAGCAGCGTAGGGACAGGGGGCGCCTACGAGCAGTACTTC	CASSVGTGGAYEQYF
TRBV6-5	TRBJ1-1	NA	TGTGCCAGCAGTTACAAGACAGGCCGGAACACTGAAGCTTTCTTT	CASSYKTGRNTEAFF
TRBV5-4	TRBJ2-1	NA	TGTGCCAGCAGCCTTTTTAATGAGCAGTTCTTC	CASSLFNEQFF
TRBV19	TRBJ2-2	TRBD1	TGTGCCAGTGCATTCCGGGACAGAGGTCCCGGGGAGCTGTTTTTT	CASAFRDRGPGELFF
TRBV10-3	TRBJ1-1	TRBD1	TGTGCCATCAGTGGAGGACAGGGTGAAGCTTTCTTT	CAISGGQGEAFF
TRBV7-9	TRBJ1-3	NA	TGTGCCAGCAGCTTAGCGTTGGCAGAATGGGGAAACACCATATATTTT	CASSLALAEWGNTIYF
TRBV5-1	TRBJ2-7	NA	TGCGCCAGCAGCCCCTCAATAGGAGGGCCTTTATACTACGAGCAGTACTTC	CASSPSIGGPLYYEQYF
TRBV7-2	TRBJ1-2	NA	TGTGCCAGCAGCTTCCAAATCGGCTACACCTTC	CASSFQIGYTF
TRBV27	TRBJ2-7	NA	TGTGCCAGCAGTTTAATCGCTACAGGAGAATCCACCTACGAGCAGTACTTC	CASSLIATGESTYEQYF
TRBV5-1	TRBJ2-3	TRBD2	TGCGCCAGCAGATGGAGACGGGGGGGCCCAGATACGCAGTATTTT	CASRWRRGGPDTQYF
TRBV2	TRBJ2-7	TRBD1	TGTGCCAGCAGTGGGGGACAGGGATCCTACGAGCAGTACTTC	CASSGGQGSYEQYF
TRBV14	TRBJ1-2	NA	TGTGCCAGCAGCCAAGAATCCAGCTATGGCTACACCTTC	CASSQESSYGYTF
TRBV19	TRBJ1-1	TRBD1	TGTGCCAGTAGAGCTACAGGGGTGAACACTGAAGCTTTCTTT	CASRATGVNTEAFF
TRBV5-1	TRBJ1-3	TRBD1	TGCGCCAGCAGCTTGGAGGGAACAGGGGGCAATAGAAACACCATATATTTT	CASSLEGTGGNRNTIYF
TRBV15	TRBJ2-2	NA	TGTGCCACCAGCAGAGCCGGTGAGGGGGAGCTGTTTTTT	CATSRAGEGELFF
TRBV6-5	TRBJ1-1	NA	TGTGCCAGCAAGGCGGGTGGGACTGAAGCTTTCTTT	CASKAGGTEAFF
TRBV29-1	TRBJ1-1	TRBD1	TGCAGCGTCGTTGGACAGGTCGCTGAAGCTTTCTTT	CSVVGQVAEAFF
TRBV5-6	TRBJ1-2	TRBD1	TGTGCCAGCAGCTTGGGACAGGGGTCAAACTATGGCTACACCTTC	CASSLGQGSNYGYTF
TRBV7-2	TRBJ2-3	NA	TGTGCCAGCAGCTTGGGAGTAGATGATACGCAGTATTTT	CASSLGVDDTQYF
TRBV30	TRBJ2-3	TRBD2	TGTGCCTGGAGCGCGGGACTAGCGGGTCGTTTGGTTACGCAGTATTTT	CAWSAGLAGRLVTQYF
TRBV7-9	TRBJ2-1	NA	TGTGCCAGCAGCTTCGGCGGGGGCCGTTTTGACAATGAGCAGTTCTTC	CASSFGGGRFDNEQFF
TRBV25-1	TRBJ2-5	TRBD1	TGTGCCAGCAGTGACACCGGGACAGTGTACCAAGAGACCCAGTACTTC	CASSDTGTVYQETQYF
TRBV2	TRBJ1-3	TRBD1	TGTGCCAGCAGGACGGGACAGCCCTCGTCTGGAAACACCATATATTTT	CASRTGQPSSGNTIYF
TRBV4-1	TRBJ1-6	TRBD1	TGCGCCAGCAGCCGCCGGGACAGCGATAATTCACCCCTCCACTTT	CASSRRDSDNSPLHF
TRBV12-5	TRBJ2-5	TRBD1	TGTGCTAGTGGCCTCGGGACAGGGGATGGAGAGACCCAGTACTTC	CASGLGTGDGETQYF
TRBV5-1	TRBJ2-2	TRBD1	TGCGCCAGCAGCGTTGGACAGGGCGGGGACACCGGGGAGCTGTTTTTT	CASSVGQGGDTGELFF
TRBV7-8	TRBJ2-7	TRBD2	TGTGCCAGCTCCAATAACAGGGCGGGGGGCCCCCTTTATGGCGAGCAGTACTTC	CASSNNRAGGPLYGEQYF
TRBV10-3	TRBJ1-5	TRBD1	TGTGCCATCAGTGAGTCAGGGACAGATGGTCAGCCCCAGCATTTT	CAISESGTDGQPQHF
TRBV19	TRBJ2-1	NA	TGTGCCAGCGCTCAACGGAGCTCCTACAATGAGCAGTTCTTC	CASAQRSSYNEQFF
TRBV28	TRBJ1-6	NA	TGTGCCAGCTCCCGGGAGGTTAATTCACCCCTCCACTTT	CASSREVNSPLHF
TRBV18	TRBJ2-7	NA	TGTGCCAGCTCACCACCTAATTCAGGACACGGGTCAGGGCAGTACTTC	CASSPPNSGHGSGQYF